The clone carrying this TCR beta chain came up once. No antigen is known for it. CD45RO-negative, CCR7-positively selected cells formed the naive CD8 fraction, excluding terminally differentiated effector memory CD45RA+ cells. The sample comes from a study of shared clonotypes between healthy human individuals. Study results and limitations: In this cohort, only blood was sampled, and tissue repertoires likely differ. Generally, naive subsets came out with larger estimated richness than memory subsets. Some naive CD4 clonotypes, roughly 4.8%, turned up in common across a few donors.

With 5 bases clipped from V and 4 bases from J, the junction kept 1 base outside the gene matches. The length of the CDR3 is 15 residues. Per the germline V gene, CDR1 is LGHNA and CDR2 is YNFKEQ. Assay used: immunoSEQ multiplex PCR; TCRdb lists only in-frame clones, some missing. The table includes about 2 million clones, about 95% detected once. This TCR was sampled from a man aged 18 to 35 in good health. The sample was naive CD8+ T cells sorted from blood. The chain carries TRBV4-2 and TRBJ2-2; 13 bases line up with TRBD2. CDR3 bases: TGTGCCAGCAGCACTAGCGGGGGGGCCACCGGGGAGCTGTTTTTT. Amino acids: CASSTSGGATGELFF.